Following are 12 T cell receptor beta chains from one sample sequenced in a study of CD8 T cells in Susac syndrome. The authors reverse transcribed about 0.5 to 1 ug RNA with random hexamers. TCRdb itself ran the immunoSEQ multiplex PCR reads through MiXCR, one entry per CDR3 protein. The data hold around 80,000 distinct CDR3 sequences, with roughly 94% observed a single time. Sequencing used CD8+ T cells from PBMCs. The receptors come from a human donor with Susac syndrome.

CDR3 coding DNA: TGTGCCAGCAGCCCCAGGCCTTCCGAGCAGTACTTC. Translation gives CASSPRPSEQYF. The chain uses TRBV7-9 and TRBJ2-7; no reliable D call. V lost 5 bases, J lost 6 bases, and 11 bases lay in between. The CDR3 covers 12 residues. Germline lookup yields CDR1 SEHNR and CDR2 FQNEAQ (reference sequence).

The CDR3 reads CASSLGTVNYGYTF. The DNA for the CDR3 is TGTGCCAGCAGTTTAGGGACAGTTAACTATGGCTACACCTTC. The J gene is TRBJ1-2, the V gene TRBV12-3 or TRBV12-4, with D possibly matching TRBD1 (6 bases). This CDR3 spans 14 amino acids. Trimming shortened V by 1 base and J by 1 base, and 7 bases separated the two germline ends.

The chain uses TRBV6-5 and TRBJ1-5; tentative D call: TRBD1 (5 bases). The V and J ends lost 3 bases and 6 bases respectively, with 12 bases between them. Germline V gives CDR1 MNHEY, CDR2 SVGAGI. This CDR3 is 14 amino acids long. Here the CDR3 DNA reads TGTGCCAGCAGTTATGAGGAGGGGACTCAGCCCCAGCATTTT. Amino acids: CASSYEEGTQPQHF.

The chain couples TRBV29-1 to TRBJ2-1; possibly TRBD1 for D (5 bases). V lost 4 bases, J lost 3 bases, and 10 bases lay in between. The CDR3 runs 13 residues. The germline gives CDR1 SQVTM, CDR2 ANQGSEA. The CDR3: CSVGQLGYNEQFF. The CDR3 region has the DNA TGCAGCGTTGGACAGTTGGGCTACAATGAGCAGTTCTTC.

The chain is built from TRBV6-4 and TRBJ1-2; D might be TRBD1 (6 bases). Germline assignment: CDR1 MRHNA and CDR2 SNTAGT. V was clipped by 0 bases and J by 4 bases, with 12 bases between them. The CDR3 extends over 15 amino acids. CDR3 nucleotides: TGTGCCAGCAGTGACTCTGCTGGGGGCGGCTATGGCTACACCTTC. Protein product: CASSDSAGGGYGYTF.

The V call is TRBV27, the J call TRBJ1-2; 7 bases align to TRBD1. The germline gives CDR1 MNHEY, CDR2 SMNVEV (reference sequence). This CDR3 region has 16 residues. Trimming took 4 bases from V and 0 from J; bases not matched to a gene: 8. This CDR3 is CASSYSRTGTNYGYTF. The DNA of the CDR3 is TGTGCCAGCAGTTACTCCCGGACAGGAACTAACTATGGCTACACCTTC.

The CDR3 nucleotides are TGTGCCAGCAGCCCCACAGGGTCCGGCACAGATACGCAGTATTTT. It codes for CASSPTGSGTDTQYF. The chain couples TRBV7-9 to TRBJ2-3; maybe TRBD1 (6 bases). The ends were cut back, 5 bases at V and 1 base at J, with 13 bases in the middle. The germline CDR1 and CDR2 sequences are SEHNR and FQNEAQ (reference sequence). The CDR3 totals 15 residues.

The chain employs TRBV7-9 and TRBJ1-2; the D gene is possibly TRBD1 (5 bases). Trimming pared 5 bases from V and 8 bases from J, leaving 15 bases between. The V gene's germline CDR1 is SEHNR and CDR2 FQNEAQ (reference sequence). This CDR3 has 13 residues. This CDR3 is CASSPDTKAGYTF. CDR3 DNA: TGTGCCAGCAGCCCGGACACTAAAGCGGGCTACACCTTC.

The chain is built from TRBV7-9 and TRBJ1-6; D might be TRBD1 (5 bases). The V end was cut by 1 base, the J end by 8 bases, with 9 bases between. CDR3 length: 14 amino acids. CDR1 is SEHNR and CDR2 is FQNEAQ in the germline V gene (reference sequence). CDR3 sequence (DNA): TGTGCCAGCAGCTTAGAAGACAGCTATTCACCCCTCCACTTT. It translates to CASSLEDSYSPLHF.

The chain uses TRBV5-5 and TRBJ1-2; D is unclear. This CDR3 has 14 residues. Germline values: CDR1 SGHKS, CDR2 YYEKEE (reference sequence). Trimming pared 4 bases from V and 6 bases from J, leaving 16 bases between. Written as DNA, the CDR3 is TGTGCCAGCAGCCCCCCGGCAGTCCGGGATGGCTACACCTTC. It is translated as CASSPPAVRDGYTF.

V usage is TRBV21-1 and J usage is TRBJ2-5; the D call in the table, TRBD2, was not verified against the DNA. TRBV21-1 is recorded as a pseudogene. The CDR3 is made up of 17 amino acids. CDR3 bases: TGTGCCAGCAGCAACGGATACGGGACTAGTCATAAAGAGACCCAGTACTTC. Translation gives CASSNGYGTSHKETQYF.

In its sample, this clonotype was seen once. This chain joins TRBV5-1 and TRBJ2-7; no firm D call. CDR3 size: 13 residues. The V and J ends lost 0 bases and 4 bases respectively, with 8 bases between them. Germline CDR1 and CDR2: SGHRS and YFSETQ. In DNA, the CDR3 is TGCGCCAGCAGCTTGGAGCCGGGTTACGAGCAGTACTTC. Translating it yields CASSLEPGYEQYF.